The clone carrying this T cell receptor (beta chain) was observed at least ten times. Total RNA (roughly 0.45 ug) served as template for TCR beta cDNA synthesis primed by a constant-region primer. Generation of the TCR beta libraries relied on three nested multiplex PCR rounds using slightly modified ARM-PCR. In the first two PCR rounds, TRBV1-TRBV30 forward primers were paired with a C-beta reverse primer, and each round lasted nine to ten cycles. MiXCR, applied by TCRdb to the multiplex PCR reads, yields one record per CDR3 protein. The sample holds approximately 330,000 distinct CDR3 sequences; around three fifths are singletons and the top ten take about 6.5%. The data were taken from a study of tumor-infiltrating lymphocytes in primary liver carcinoma. J lost 0 bases, V lost 5 bases, and 5 bases had no gene match. This CDR3 is 16 amino acids long. The V gene's germline CDR1 is SGHAT and CDR2 FQNNGV.

Alongside blood RNA obtained from unsorted whole blood, germline DNA was also extracted. The chain recombines TRBV11-2 with TRBJ2-1; 9 bases match TRBD2. The sequenced material came from peripheral blood. This receptor was taken from a man aged 35-49 years with primary liver carcinoma and hepatitis B virus infection. The CDR3 reads CASSTLAGSSYNEQFF. The CDR3 region has the DNA TGTGCCAGCAGCACGCTAGCGGGAAGCTCCTACAATGAGCAGTTCTTC.